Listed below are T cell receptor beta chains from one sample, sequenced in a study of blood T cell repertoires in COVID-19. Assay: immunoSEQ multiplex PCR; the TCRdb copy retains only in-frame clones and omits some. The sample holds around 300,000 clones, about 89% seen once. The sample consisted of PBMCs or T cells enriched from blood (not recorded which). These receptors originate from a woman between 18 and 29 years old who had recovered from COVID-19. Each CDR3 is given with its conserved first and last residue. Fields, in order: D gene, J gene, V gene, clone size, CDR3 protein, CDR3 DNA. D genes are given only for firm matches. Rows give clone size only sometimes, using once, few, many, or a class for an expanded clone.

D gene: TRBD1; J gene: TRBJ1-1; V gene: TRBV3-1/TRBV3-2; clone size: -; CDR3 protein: CASSHGTGGGAFF; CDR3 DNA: TGTGCCAGCAGCCACGGGACAGGTGGTGGAGCTTTCTTT
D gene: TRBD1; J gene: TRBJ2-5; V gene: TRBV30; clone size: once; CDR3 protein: CAWTGGASETQYF; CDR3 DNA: TGTGCCTGGACAGGGGGCGCCTCCGAGACCCAGTACTTC
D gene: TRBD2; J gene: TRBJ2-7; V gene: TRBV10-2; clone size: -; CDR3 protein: CASGEGRTFYEEQYF; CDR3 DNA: TGCGCCAGCGGGGAGGGACGAACGTTCTACGAGGAGCAGTACTTC
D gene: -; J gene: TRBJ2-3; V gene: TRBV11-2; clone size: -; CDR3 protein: CASSLSYGGDTQYF; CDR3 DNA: TGTGCCAGCAGCTTATCATACGGCGGGGATACGCAGTATTTT
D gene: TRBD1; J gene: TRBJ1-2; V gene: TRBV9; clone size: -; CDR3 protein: CASSGSQGQRRHGYTF; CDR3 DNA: TGTGCCAGCAGCGGGTCCCAGGGACAGCGGCGTCATGGCTACACCTTC
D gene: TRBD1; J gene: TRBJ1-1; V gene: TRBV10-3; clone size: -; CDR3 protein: CAISEQGGDTEAFF; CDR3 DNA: TGTGCCATCAGTGAGCAGGGGGGAGACACTGAAGCTTTCTTT
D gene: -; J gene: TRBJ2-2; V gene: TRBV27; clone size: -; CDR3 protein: CASSFVSDRDTGELFF; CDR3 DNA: TGTGCCAGCAGTTTTGTTTCTGATCGCGACACCGGGGAGCTGTTTTTT
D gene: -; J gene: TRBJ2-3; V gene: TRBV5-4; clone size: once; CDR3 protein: CASSQELTDTQYF; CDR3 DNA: TGTGCCAGCAGCCAAGAGCTCACAGATACGCAGTATTTT
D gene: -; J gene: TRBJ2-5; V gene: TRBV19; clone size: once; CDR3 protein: CASSIGGTGLETQYF; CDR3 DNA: TGTGCCAGTAGTATAGGCGGGACGGGGTTAGAGACCCAGTACTTC
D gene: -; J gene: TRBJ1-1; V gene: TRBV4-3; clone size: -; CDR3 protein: CASSQGNTGTDTEAFF; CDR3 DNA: TGCGCCAGCAGCCAAGGAAATACAGGGACCGACACTGAAGCTTTCTTT
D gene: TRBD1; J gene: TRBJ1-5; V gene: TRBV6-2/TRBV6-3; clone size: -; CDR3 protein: CASSTGTAYSNQPQHF; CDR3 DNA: TGTGCCAGCAGTACTGGGACAGCTTATAGCAATCAGCCCCAGCATTTT
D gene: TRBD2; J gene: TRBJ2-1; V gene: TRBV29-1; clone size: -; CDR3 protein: CSPGTSGGVEQFF; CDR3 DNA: TGCAGCCCAGGGACTAGCGGGGGGGTTGAGCAGTTCTTC
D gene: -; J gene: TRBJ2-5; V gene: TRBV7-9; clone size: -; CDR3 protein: CASRRGARETQYF; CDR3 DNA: TGTGCCAGCCGCCGGGGGGCCCGGGAGACCCAGTACTTC
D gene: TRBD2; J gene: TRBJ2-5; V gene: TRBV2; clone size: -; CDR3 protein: CASSDWSGRSVETQYF; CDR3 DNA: TGTGCCAGCAGTGATTGGAGCGGGAGGAGTGTTGAGACCCAGTACTTC
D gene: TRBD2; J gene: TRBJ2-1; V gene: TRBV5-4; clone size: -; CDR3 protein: CASSSIAGGPDNEQFF; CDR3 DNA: TGTGCCAGCAGCTCCATAGCGGGAGGGCCGGACAATGAGCAGTTCTTC
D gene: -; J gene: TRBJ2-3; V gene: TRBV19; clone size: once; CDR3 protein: CASSDHGASTDTQYF; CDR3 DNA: TGTGCCAGTAGCGATCATGGGGCTAGCACAGATACGCAGTATTTT
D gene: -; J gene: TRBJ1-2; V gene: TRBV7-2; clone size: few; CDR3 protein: CASSLDRFWDGYTF; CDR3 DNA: TGTGCCAGCAGCCTAGACAGGTTTTGGGATGGCTACACCTTC
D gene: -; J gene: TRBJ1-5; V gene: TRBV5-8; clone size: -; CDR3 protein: CASSWGPDNQPQHF; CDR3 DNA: TGTGCCAGCAGCTGGGGCCCCGACAATCAGCCCCAGCATTTT
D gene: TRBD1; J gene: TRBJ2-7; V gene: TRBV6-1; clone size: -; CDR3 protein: CASSEAGDRLGAYEQYF; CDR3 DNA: TGTGCCAGCAGTGAAGCGGGGGACAGGTTAGGGGCCTACGAGCAGTACTTC
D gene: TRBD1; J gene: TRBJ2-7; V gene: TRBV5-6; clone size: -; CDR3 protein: CASSARDRVGEQYF; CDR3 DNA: TGTGCCAGCAGCGCCCGGGACAGGGTTGGGGAGCAGTACTTC
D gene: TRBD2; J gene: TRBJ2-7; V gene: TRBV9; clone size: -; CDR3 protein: CASSPRGGAGYEQYF; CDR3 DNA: TGTGCCAGCAGCCCCCGGGGGGGGGCTGGCTACGAGCAGTACTTC
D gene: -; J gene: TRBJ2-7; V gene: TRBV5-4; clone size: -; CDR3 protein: CASRSSGSSYEQYF; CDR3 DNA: TGTGCCAGCAGGAGTAGCGGAAGCTCCTACGAGCAGTACTTC
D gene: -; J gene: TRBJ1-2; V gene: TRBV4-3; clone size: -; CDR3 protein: CASSLLAGHSSYGYTF; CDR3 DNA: TGCGCCAGCAGCCTCCTAGCGGGCCATTCATCCTATGGCTACACCTTC
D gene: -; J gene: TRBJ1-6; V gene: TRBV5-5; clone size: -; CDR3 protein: CASSLGQEHNSPLHF; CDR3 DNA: TGTGCCAGCAGCTTGGGACAGGAACATAATTCACCCCTCCACTTT
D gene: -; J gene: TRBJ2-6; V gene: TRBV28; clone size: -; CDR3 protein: CASSRRTGTGANVLTF; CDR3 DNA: TGTGCCAGCAGTCGCCGCACAGGGACTGGGGCCAACGTCCTGACTTTC
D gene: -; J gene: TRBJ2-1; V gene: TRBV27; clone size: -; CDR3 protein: CASSRTGRTTFSYNEQFF; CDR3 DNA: TGTGCCAGCAGTCGCACAGGCAGGACTACCTTCTCCTACAATGAGCAGTTCTTC
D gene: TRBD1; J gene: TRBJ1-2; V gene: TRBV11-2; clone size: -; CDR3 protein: CASSPNARGNYGYTF; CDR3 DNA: TGTGCCAGCAGCCCCAATGCCAGGGGGAACTATGGCTACACCTTC
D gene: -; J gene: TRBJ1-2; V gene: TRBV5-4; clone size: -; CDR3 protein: CASSLAGTMVNGYTF; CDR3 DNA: TGTGCCAGCAGCTTGGCGGGGACTATGGTAAATGGCTACACCTTC
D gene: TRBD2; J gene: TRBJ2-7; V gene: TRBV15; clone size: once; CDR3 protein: CATSTSFLGGVYEQYF; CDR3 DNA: TGTGCCACCAGCACCTCCTTCCTGGGGGGGGTATACGAGCAGTACTTC
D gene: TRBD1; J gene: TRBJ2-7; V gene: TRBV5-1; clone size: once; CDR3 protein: CASSSGQGVDEQYF; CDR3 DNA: TGCGCCAGCAGCTCCGGACAGGGCGTCGACGAGCAGTACTTC
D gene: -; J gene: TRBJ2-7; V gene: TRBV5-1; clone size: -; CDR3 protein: CASSSARDEQYF; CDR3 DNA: TGCGCCAGCAGCTCAGCTCGGGACGAGCAGTACTTC
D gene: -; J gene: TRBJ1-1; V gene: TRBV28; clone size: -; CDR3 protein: CASSFSGQGVAFF; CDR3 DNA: TGTGCCAGCAGTTTTTCGGGACAAGGTGTTGCTTTCTTT
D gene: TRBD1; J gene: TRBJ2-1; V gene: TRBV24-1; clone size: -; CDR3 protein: CATSDMGTGGSYNEQFF; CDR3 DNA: TGTGCCACCAGTGACATGGGGACAGGGGGATCTTACAATGAGCAGTTCTTC
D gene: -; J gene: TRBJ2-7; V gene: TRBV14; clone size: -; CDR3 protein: CASSQFTGYEQYF; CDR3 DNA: TGTGCCAGCAGCCAATTTACTGGCTACGAGCAGTACTTC
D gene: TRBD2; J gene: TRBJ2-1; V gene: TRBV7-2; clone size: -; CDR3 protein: CASSFSAGSGRANHNEQFF; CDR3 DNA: TGTGCCAGCAGCTTCAGCGCGGGGAGCGGGAGGGCCAACCACAATGAGCAGTTCTTC
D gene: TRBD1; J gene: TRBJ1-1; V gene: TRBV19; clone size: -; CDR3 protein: CASGQGNRGVTEAFF; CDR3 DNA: TGTGCCAGTGGACAGGGGAATCGTGGGGTCACTGAAGCTTTCTTT
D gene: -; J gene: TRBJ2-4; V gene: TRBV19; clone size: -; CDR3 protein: CASSNPRGAKNIQYF; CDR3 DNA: TGTGCCAGTTCGAATCCTAGGGGGGCCAAAAACATTCAGTACTTC
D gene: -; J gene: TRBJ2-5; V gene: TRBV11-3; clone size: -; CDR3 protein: CASSLGRSRETQYF; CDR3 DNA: TGTGCCAGCAGCTTAGGCCGGTCCAGGGAGACCCAGTACTTC
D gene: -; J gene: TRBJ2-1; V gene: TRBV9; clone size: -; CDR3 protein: CASSGGSNNDEQFF; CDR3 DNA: TGTGCCAGCTCAGGGGGGAGCAACAATGATGAGCAGTTCTTC
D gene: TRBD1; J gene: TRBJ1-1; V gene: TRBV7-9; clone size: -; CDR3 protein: CASSQGQGGMNTEAFF; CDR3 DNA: TGTGCCAGCAGCCAGGGTCAGGGGGGAATGAACACTGAAGCTTTCTTT
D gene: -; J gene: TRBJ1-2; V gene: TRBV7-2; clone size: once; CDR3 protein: CASSLAGGAFRGYGYTF; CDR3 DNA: TGTGCCAGCAGCTTAGCGGGAGGCGCCTTCAGAGGTTATGGCTACACCTTC
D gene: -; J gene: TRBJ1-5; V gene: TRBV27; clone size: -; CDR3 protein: CASSFSGAPRPQHF; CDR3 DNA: TGTGCCAGCAGTTTCTCAGGGGCCCCCAGGCCCCAGCATTTT
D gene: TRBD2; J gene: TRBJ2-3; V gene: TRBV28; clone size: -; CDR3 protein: CASCCLTSGGPTDTQYF; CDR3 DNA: TGTGCCAGCTGCTGCCTGACTAGCGGTGGGCCCACAGATACGCAGTATTTT